These T cell receptor beta chains were read from a single sample in a study of early T cells in non-severe SARS-CoV-2 infection. TCRdb called the 5' RACE reads again in MiXCR, with one record for every CDR3 protein. The data show about 98,000 distinct CDR3 sequences, approximately 9.9% seen once. Sequencing was done on a sample of whole blood. The receptors were gathered from an adult who was a healthcare worker with PCR-confirmed SARS-CoV-2 infection or an uninfected control (not recorded which). Each CDR3 is given with its conserved first and last residue. Fields, in order: clone size, V gene, D gene, J gene, CDR3 DNA, CDR3 protein. A D gene is named only where the DNA matches it firmly. Clone sizes are given selectively: once, few, many, or a class where the clone is expanded.

NA,TRBV20-1,NA,TRBJ1-6,TGCAGTGCTAGAGATAGGGCAGCTCATTCACCCCTCCACTTT,CSARDRAAHSPLHF
many,TRBV24-1,NA,TRBJ2-2,TGTGCCACCAGCAGTTCACCGGGGGAGCTGTTTTTT,CATSSSPGELFF
NA,TRBV28,TRBD2,TRBJ2-5,TGTGCCAGCAGGCCGGGAGGTAGCGGGGTTCAAGAGACCCAGTACTTC,CASRPGGSGVQETQYF
NA,TRBV7-8,NA,TRBJ2-2,TGTGCCAGCAGCTCTCGAGGTACACGGAACACCGGGGAGCTGTTTTTT,CASSSRGTRNTGELFF
NA,TRBV20-1,TRBD1,TRBJ1-4,TGCAGTGCCAAGGTGGACAGGGGGCTTGAAAAACTGTTTTTT,CSAKVDRGLEKLFF
many,TRBV20-1,TRBD2,TRBJ2-1,TGCAGTGCTAGAGATCGACTAGCGGGGAGGAATGAGCAGTTCTTC,CSARDRLAGRNEQFF
many,TRBV3-1,NA,TRBJ1-1,TGTGCCAGCAGCCAATTGACAGGAGTGAACACTGAAGCTTTCTTT,CASSQLTGVNTEAFF
NA,TRBV20-1,TRBD2,TRBJ2-3,TGCAGTGCTAGAGATCAGCGGGGGCCCCCTGATACGCAGTATTTT,CSARDQRGPPDTQYF
many,TRBV2,NA,TRBJ2-5,TGTGCCAGCAGATACGGGACAACTTCTAAAGAGACCCAGTACTTC,CASRYGTTSKETQYF
few,TRBV30,NA,TRBJ1-1,TGTGCCTGGAGTATGACAGGCTGGGTGAACACTGAAGCTTTCTTT,CAWSMTGWVNTEAFF
many,TRBV20-1,NA,TRBJ2-1,TGCAGTGCTAGGGTCCCGCGGGTCGATGAGCAGTTCTTC,CSARVPRVDEQFF
few,TRBV5-1,TRBD2,TRBJ2-7,TGCGCCAGCAGCTTTTCCGGGACTAGTCCCCGGTACGAGCAGTACTTC,CASSFSGTSPRYEQYF
few,TRBV4-1,NA,TRBJ2-7,TGCGCCAGCAGCCAAAGCTCCCGACTAGGGATGGGCGAGCAGTACTTC,CASSQSSRLGMGEQYF
many,TRBV6-1,TRBD1,TRBJ2-3,TGTGCCAGCAGAACCGGGACAGGCACAGATACGCAGTATTTT,CASRTGTGTDTQYF
few,TRBV30,NA,TRBJ2-3,TGTGCCTGGAGTGTAGGGAGCGGGCGCCTCACAGATACGCAGTATTTT,CAWSVGSGRLTDTQYF
many,TRBV27,NA,TRBJ1-2,TGTGCCAGCAGTGGGGGAAACTATGGCTACACCTTC,CASSGGNYGYTF
NA,TRBV12-3/TRBV12-4,TRBD2,TRBJ2-1,TGTGCCAGCAGCCATAGCGGGAGGGGCAACAATGAGCAGTTCTTC,CASSHSGRGNNEQFF
NA,TRBV11-2,TRBD1,TRBJ1-1,TGTGCCAGCAGCTCCAGTCCGGGACAGACAACTACTAACACTGAAGCTTTCTTT,CASSSSPGQTTTNTEAFF
many,TRBV4-1,TRBD2,TRBJ2-3,TGCGCCAGCAGCCAAAGGCCGTCTAGCGGGAGTCTCGATACGCAGTATTTT,CASSQRPSSGSLDTQYF
many,TRBV7-3,NA,TRBJ2-3,TGTGCCAGCAGCAACCGGGGTTCCGATACGCAGTATTTT,CASSNRGSDTQYF
few,TRBV4-1,NA,TRBJ2-3,TGCGCCAGCAGCCAAGACCGGGGGACTAGCACAGATACGCAGTATTTT,CASSQDRGTSTDTQYF
many,TRBV7-9,NA,TRBJ1-1,TGTGCCAGCAGCTTAGGAAGGGCTGTTGAAGCTTTCTTT,CASSLGRAVEAFF
NA,TRBV20-1,NA,TRBJ2-3,TGCAGTGCTAGAGCCCAGATTAACACAGATACGCAGTATTTT,CSARAQINTDTQYF
NA,TRBV7-6,NA,TRBJ1-4,TGTGCCAGCAGCTTAGCTCCCCCGTTTGCAACTAATGAAAAACTGTTTTTT,CASSLAPPFATNEKLFF
few,TRBV5-1,TRBD1,TRBJ2-7,TGCGCCAGCAGCAGGACAGGGAAGGACGAGCAGTACTTC,CASSRTGKDEQYF
many,TRBV7-9,NA,TRBJ2-3,TGTGCCAGCAGCAGCGGGAGCACAGATACGCAGTATTTT,CASSSGSTDTQYF
NA,TRBV6-1,NA,TRBJ2-7,TGTGCCAGCAGTTACTCCCGGGACTGGAGCTACGAGCAGTACTTC,CASSYSRDWSYEQYF
many,TRBV29-1,TRBD2,TRBJ2-3,TGCAGCGTTGGCACTAGCGGGAAGGTAGATACGCAGTATTTT,CSVGTSGKVDTQYF
NA,TRBV5-6,NA,TRBJ1-5,TGTGCCAGCAGCTTGTACAGCCTCAATCAGCCCCAGCATTTT,CASSLYSLNQPQHF
NA,TRBV12-5,NA,TRBJ2-1,TGTGCTAGTGGTGTGGACAGCTACAATGAGCAGTTCTTC,CASGVDSYNEQFF
many,TRBV2,NA,TRBJ1-5,TGTGCCAGCAAGGGGAATAGCAATCAGCCCCAGCATTTT,CASKGNSNQPQHF
few,TRBV7-2,NA,TRBJ2-1,TGTGCCAGCAGCTCCCGACCGAATCTTAACAATGAGCAGTTCTTC,CASSSRPNLNNEQFF
NA,TRBV20-1,NA,TRBJ2-1,TGCAGTGCTGGGCGCAATGAGCAGTTCTTC,CSAGRNEQFF
NA,TRBV24-1,NA,TRBJ2-6,TGTGCCACCAGTGTGACTGGGGCCTACGTCCTGACTTTC,CATSVTGAYVLTF
few,TRBV29-1,NA,TRBJ1-1,TGCAGCGTTGGGAGGGGGGACACTGAAGCTTTCTTT,CSVGRGDTEAFF
few,TRBV2,NA,TRBJ2-7,TGTGCCAGCGGGGTATATTACGAGCAGTACTTC,CASGVYYEQYF
NA,TRBV5-1,NA,TRBJ2-7,TGCGCCAGCAGACCGGGACAAACCTACGAGCAGTACTTC,CASRPGQTYEQYF
many,TRBV5-1,TRBD1,TRBJ1-1,TGCGCCAGCAGCTTGTTGAGTCGTACAGGGGGTTTGAACACTGAAGCTTTCTTT,CASSLLSRTGGLNTEAFF